The TCR beta chain under discussion was sequenced for a study of a mutant IDH1 vaccine in newly diagnosed glioma. Study-wide context: Eight vaccine doses were administered to patients at weeks 1, 3, 5, 7, 11, 15, 19 and 23. The earlier regimen, radiotherapy, temozolomide, or both, was most often both. The study, taken as a whole, reports: Pseudoprogression appears to have had no connection to changes in top peripheral T cell clonotypes. Patients mounted vaccine-induced immune responses in 85% to 95% of cases.

A word on this clone: Its matching antigen is unknown.

Measured with immunoSEQ multiplex PCR; TCRdb has only the in-frame clones, and not every one. The sample consists of about 130,000 clones, around three quarters of them appearing once. The CDR3 runs 15 residues. Germline V gene lookup returns CDR1 ENHRY and CDR2 SYGVKD. V lost 2 bases, J lost 7 bases, and 7 bases stayed unmatched. Time point in this sample: week 11, during vaccination. Alongside topical imiquimod, each dose of vaccine comprised 300 ug of mutant IDH1 20-mer peptide. The specimen comprised PBMCs, sampled from a glioma patient whose treatment included an IDH1 peptide vaccine. The clonotype was recovered from a man aged 40-49 years with glioma. This chain joins TRBV10-3 and TRBJ1-5, with 8 bases matching TRBD1. The DNA of the CDR3 is TGTGCCATCAGTGAGACACGGACAGGGTTCCAGCCCCAGCATTTT. This codes for CAISETRTGFQPQHF.